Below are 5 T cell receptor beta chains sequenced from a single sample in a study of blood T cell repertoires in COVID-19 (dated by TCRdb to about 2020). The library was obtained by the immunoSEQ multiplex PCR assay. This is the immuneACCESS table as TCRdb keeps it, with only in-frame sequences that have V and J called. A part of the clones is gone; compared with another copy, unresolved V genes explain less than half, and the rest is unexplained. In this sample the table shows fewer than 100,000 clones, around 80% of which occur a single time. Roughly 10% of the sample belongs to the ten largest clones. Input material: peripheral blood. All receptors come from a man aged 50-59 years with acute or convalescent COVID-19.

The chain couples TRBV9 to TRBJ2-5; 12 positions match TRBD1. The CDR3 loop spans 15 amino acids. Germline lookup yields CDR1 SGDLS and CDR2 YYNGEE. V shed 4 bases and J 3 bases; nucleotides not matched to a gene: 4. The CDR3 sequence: CASSPGTGGEETQYF. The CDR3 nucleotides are TGTGCCAGCAGCCCCGGGACAGGGGGCGAAGAGACCCAGTACTTC.

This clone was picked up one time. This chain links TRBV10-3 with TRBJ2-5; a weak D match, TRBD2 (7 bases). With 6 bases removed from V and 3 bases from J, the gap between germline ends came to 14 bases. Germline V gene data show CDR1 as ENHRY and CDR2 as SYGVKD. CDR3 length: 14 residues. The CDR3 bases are TGTGCCATCAGGGGCGGGGGCCTAAAAGAGACCCAGTACTTC. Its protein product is CAIRGGGLKETQYF.

CDR3 nucleotides: TGTGCCAGCAGCCTTGTCGGACAGGACTTTTACGAGCAGTACTTC. It yields the protein CASSLVGQDFYEQYF. The chain links TRBV11-2 to TRBJ2-7; 7 positions agree with TRBD1. J lost 4 bases, V lost 5 bases, and 11 bases had no gene match. The CDR3 has 15 amino acids. CDR1 is SGHAT and CDR2 is FQNNGV in the germline V gene.

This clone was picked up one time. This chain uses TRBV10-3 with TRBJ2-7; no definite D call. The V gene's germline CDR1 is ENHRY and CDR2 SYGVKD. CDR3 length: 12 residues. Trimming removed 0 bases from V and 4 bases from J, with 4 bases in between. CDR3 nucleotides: TGTGCCATCAGTGAGTCGCGGTACGAGCAGTACTTC. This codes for CAISESRYEQYF.

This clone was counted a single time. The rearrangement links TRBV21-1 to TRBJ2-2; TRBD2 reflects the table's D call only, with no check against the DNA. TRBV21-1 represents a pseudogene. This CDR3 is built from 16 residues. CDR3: CASSKGKRENTGELFF. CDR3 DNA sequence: TGTGCCAGCAGCAAAGGTAAGCGGGAGAACACCGGGGAGCTGTTTTTT.